The present entry profiles one TCR beta chain with its context. Its antigen is as yet unknown. TCRdb re-called the RT-PCR reads with MiXCR, one entry per CDR3 protein. The sample lists about 540,000 distinct CDR3 sequences; 20% to 25% were seen once. These data are taken from a study of response to subunit inactivated influenza vaccine. Whole-study findings and limits: The authors offered the suggestion that each seasonal influenza vaccination recruits few new T cells.

V dropped 5 bases and J dropped 8; count of bases not matched to a gene: 11. CDR1 is SGHTA, CDR2 FQGNSA, per germline. This CDR3 has 15 residues. A further study also used this sample, focusing on T cells expressing NK-cell markers. As that study records: TCR beta cDNA was made by 5'RACE template switching with UMIs. Obtained from sorted CD3+CD56+NKG2C+, CD3+CD56+NKG2C- and CD3+CD56-NKG2C+ T cells were the TCR beta repertoires. Dominant NKG2C+ clonotypes made up about 1.0-7.5% of CD8+ T cells in a handful of donors. Nothing established the HCMV specificity of expanded NKG2C+ T cell clones.

This sequence was found in a man aged 45-60 years who received an inactivated influenza vaccine. This material consisted of CD4+ T cells sorted from PBMCs, taken less than 13 days after vaccination. The chain is built from TRBV7-2 and TRBJ2-1; 8 nucleotides agree with TRBD2. CDR3 sequence (DNA): TGTGCCAGCAGCCCTAGAGGGGCGGGGGGCGATGAGCAGTTCTTC. Protein sequence: CASSPRGAGGDEQFF.